The 22 T cell receptor beta chains in this list originate from one sample, sequenced in a study of blood T cell repertoires in COVID-19. Some clones are missing from TCRdb's copy, which holds only in-frame ones; the method was immunoSEQ multiplex PCR. The table lists some 60,000 clones, approximately 84% of them singletons. Input material: peripheral blood. The receptors come from a man at least 80 years old with COVID-19, enrolled during active disease.

V gene TRBV4-3 combines with J gene TRBJ2-7; 8 nucleotides match TRBD1. Germline CDR1 is LGHNA and CDR2 is YSLEER. Unmatched junction bases numbered 4, after V lost 4 bases and J lost 2 bases. This CDR3 is built from 14 residues. The CDR3 region is CASSLRDRPYEQYF. The DNA of the CDR3 is TGCGCCAGCAGCCTCCGGGACAGGCCCTACGAGCAGTACTTC.

V and J are TRBV4-1 and TRBJ2-3, with TRBD2 matching over 12 bases. The CDR3 runs 16 residues. Germline CDR1 MGHRA, CDR2 YSYEKL. The junction had 2 bases not matched to a gene; V was cut back by 2 bases and J by 2 bases. The CDR3 nucleotides are TGCGCCAGCAGCCAAAGACTAGCGGGAGACACAGATACGCAGTATTTT. This codes for CASSQRLAGDTDTQYF.

The genes are TRBV24-1 and TRBJ1-2, with a weak D call TRBD1 (6 bases). V was pared by 4 bases and J by 8 bases, with 19 bases between. Germline lookup yields CDR1 KGHDR and CDR2 SFDVKD. The CDR3 spans 15 residues. The CDR3 loop is CATSDPEGGVRGYTF. Here the CDR3 DNA reads TGTGCCACCAGTGACCCCGAAGGGGGGGTAAGAGGCTACACCTTC.

The gene calls are TRBV14 and TRBJ2-2; 12 bases are shared with TRBD2. Trimming at V came to 4 bases and at J to 2 bases, leaving 5 bases not matched to a gene. The CDR3 runs to 17 residues. CDR1 SGHDN and CDR2 FVKESK come from the germline V gene. The DNA for the CDR3 is TGTGCCAGCAGCCCCCTAGCGGGAGGGCGTAACACCGGGGAGCTGTTTTTT. Its translation: CASSPLAGGRNTGELFF.

The CDR3 sequence: CASSFGPGETQYF. In DNA, the CDR3 is TGCGCCAGCAGCTTCGGCCCAGGAGAGACCCAGTACTTC. The chain employs TRBV5-1 and TRBJ2-5; D is ambiguous. The CDR3 has 13 amino acids. With 2 bases removed from V and 4 bases from J, the gap between germline ends came to 9 bases. Germline CDR1 reads SGHRS; CDR2 reads YFSETQ.

In this sample, this clone turned up a few times. The chain joins TRBV18 to TRBJ1-4; D possibly corresponds to TRBD1 (6 bases). This CDR3 region has 17 residues. CDR1 KGHSH and CDR2 LQKENI come from the germline V gene. The V end lost 4 bases, the J end lost 6 bases, and 21 bases lay between the germline ends. The CDR3 coding sequence is TGTGCCAGCTCACTACTGGGCCCAGGCAAGGGGGATGAAAAACTGTTTTTT. It yields the protein CASSLLGPGKGDEKLFF.

This clone was seen more than once but under ten times. This rearrangement joins TRBV21-1 to TRBJ1-1. TRBV21-1 is described as a pseudogene. The CDR3 has 14 amino acids. As DNA, the CDR3 is TGTGCCAGCAGCAGGCGGGGCCCGGGCACTGAAGCTTTCTTT. It specifies CASSRRGPGTEAFF.

CDR3 protein: CAISPQGMNTEAFF. In DNA, the CDR3 is TGTGCCATCAGTCCACAGGGGATGAACACTGAAGCTTTCTTT. The V and J genes are TRBV10-3 and TRBJ1-1; 7 positions match TRBD1. V dropped 5 bases and J dropped 0; count of bases not matched to a gene: 3. The CDR3 consists of 14 residues. Germline V gene lookup returns CDR1 ENHRY and CDR2 SYGVKD.

The chain combines TRBV7-8 with TRBJ2-2; 12 nucleotides line up with TRBD2. Per germline, CDR1 SGHVS and CDR2 FQNEAQ. The V gene end was trimmed by 5 bases and the J gene end by 3 bases; junction bases not matched to a gene: 7. The CDR3 totals 17 residues. CDR3 loop: CASSLTSGRTHTGELFF. Written as DNA, the CDR3 is TGTGCCAGCAGCCTTACTAGCGGGAGGACTCACACCGGGGAGCTGTTTTTT.

The genes are TRBV19 and TRBJ1-1; tentative D call: TRBD1 (6 bases). CDR3 size: 12 residues. In germline, CDR1 is LNHDA, CDR2 SQIVND (reference sequence). Deletions cut 11 bases from V and 5 bases from J, with 15 bases between. In DNA, the CDR3 is TGTGCCCTTAGAGGGGGTGGTACTGAAGCTTTCTTT. Encoded protein: CALRGGGTEAFF.

The chain links TRBV4-3 to TRBJ2-5, with 12 positions matching TRBD2. V lost 0 bases to trimming and J lost 4 bases; unmatched junction nucleotides: 3. CDR1 LGHNA and CDR2 YSLEER come from the germline V gene. The CDR3 runs to 16 residues. CDR3 nucleotides: TGCGCCAGCAGCCAAGAACTAGCGGGAGGATCAGAGACCCAGTACTTC. Encoded protein: CASSQELAGGSETQYF.

The J gene is TRBJ2-3, the V gene TRBV7-9, with TRBD2 identical over 8 bases. V shed 4 bases and J 0 bases; nucleotides not matched to a gene: 6. Per germline, CDR1 SEHNR and CDR2 FQNEAQ (reference sequence). The CDR3 runs 16 residues. The CDR3 reads CASSSGTRGSTDTQYF. For the CDR3, the DNA is TGTGCCAGCAGCTCCGGGACTAGAGGTAGCACAGATACGCAGTATTTT.

The V call is TRBV4-3, the J call TRBJ2-2; 11 nucleotides agree with TRBD2. The CDR3 runs to 17 residues. V gave up 4 bases and J gave up 0 bases; unmatched junction bases: 4. CDR1 and CDR2 (germline): LGHNA, YSLEER. The CDR3 sequence is CASSRSSGGPNTGELFF. CDR3 bases: TGCGCCAGCAGCCGGTCTAGCGGGGGGCCGAACACCGGGGAGCTGTTTTTT.

The chain uses TRBV5-1 and TRBJ1-2; 7 nucleotides match TRBD1. The CDR3 sequence is 15 residues long. With 7 bases clipped from V and 8 bases from J, the junction kept 17 bases outside the gene matches. Germline CDR1 and CDR2: SGHRS and YFSETQ. The CDR3 DNA sequence: TGCGCCAGCTCAACACAGGGGCGGCCGGAGGAAGGCTACACCTTC. Translating it yields CASSTQGRPEEGYTF.

The V and J genes are TRBV5-1 and TRBJ2-7, with 9 nucleotides matching TRBD2. V dropped 0 bases and J dropped 1; count of bases not matched to a gene: 5. This CDR3 is 16 amino acids long. Germline V gives CDR1 SGHRS, CDR2 YFSETQ. The CDR3 DNA sequence: TGCGCCAGCAGCTTGGGCGCGGGAGGGACATCCTACGAGCAGTACGTC. Protein product: CASSLGAGGTSYEQYV.

This chain links TRBV6-1 with TRBJ1-1, with D possibly TRBD1 on 5 matching bases. V was trimmed by 5 bases and J by 2 bases, leaving 12 bases between them. This CDR3 is 14 amino acids long. Germline V gene data show CDR1 as MNHNS and CDR2 as SASEGT. CDR3 residues: CASSPPQGNTEAFF. For the CDR3, the DNA is TGTGCCAGCAGTCCCCCTCAGGGTAACACTGAAGCTTTCTTT.

There are many counts of this clone. The chain uses TRBV19 and TRBJ1-5; D is undetermined. In germline, CDR1 is LNHDA, CDR2 SQIVND (reference sequence). There are 15 residues in the CDR3. With 6 bases removed from V and 1 base from J, the gap between germline ends came to 13 bases. The CDR3 reads CASRSEGNSNQPQHF. CDR3 bases: TGTGCCAGTAGGTCGGAGGGAAACAGCAATCAGCCCCAGCATTTT. Based on the CDR3 plus reference TRBV19 and TRBJ1-5, the full variable domain is DGGITQSPKYLFRKEGQNVTLSCEQNLNHDAMYWYRQDPGQGLRLIYYSQIVNDFQKGDIAEGYSVSREKKESFPLTVTSAQKNPTAFYLCASRSEGNSNQPQHFGDGTRLSIL.

The chain recombines TRBV7-2 with TRBJ2-1; 7 nucleotides agree with TRBD2. Per the germline V gene, CDR1 is SGHTA and CDR2 is FQGNSA. The trim removed 5 bases at V and 4 bases at J, leaving 14 bases unmatched. The CDR3 totals 17 residues. The CDR3 loop reads CASSPGPTSEAYNEQFF. In DNA, the CDR3 is TGTGCCAGCAGCCCTGGCCCCACTAGCGAGGCTTACAATGAGCAGTTCTTC. Drawing the rest from reference TRBV7-2 and TRBJ2-1, the complete variable domain is GAGVSQSPSNKVTEKGKDVELRCDPISGHTALYWYRQSLGQGLEFLIYFQGNSAPDKSGLPSDRFSAERTGGSVSTLTIQRTQQEDSAVYLCASSPGPTSEAYNEQFFGPGTRLTVL.

This rearrangement joins TRBV12-3 or TRBV12-4 to TRBJ1-2; the D gene is possibly TRBD1 (5 bases). The germline V and J ends were trimmed by 7 bases and 1 base, with 10 bases remaining between them. This CDR3 comprises 13 residues. CDR3 coding DNA: TGTGCCAGCACTCGGGACTTTAACTATGGCTACACCTTC. Translated: CASTRDFNYGYTF.

The chain recombines TRBV2 with TRBJ1-1; D remains ambiguous. V gave up 9 bases and J gave up 1 base, with 9 bases separating them. This CDR3 spans 12 amino acids. Looked up from germline, CDR1 is SNHLY and CDR2 is FYNNEI. The CDR3 is CARDLENTEAFF. In nucleotides, the CDR3 is TGTGCCAGAGACTTGGAGAACACTGAAGCTTTCTTT.

The gene calls are TRBV7-9 and TRBJ2-2; maybe TRBD2 (5 bases). The germline gives CDR1 SEHNR, CDR2 FQNEAQ (reference sequence). CDR3 length: 13 amino acids. With 4 bases removed from V and 3 bases from J, the gap between germline ends came to 6 bases. CDR3 in amino acids: CASSSGYTGELFF. The DNA of the CDR3 is TGTGCCAGCAGCTCGGGATACACCGGGGAGCTGTTTTTT.

The V gene is TRBV7-9, the J gene TRBJ1-3; no clear D gene. The CDR3 is 15 residues long. V was cut by 5 bases and J by 0 bases, with 11 bases left in between. Per the germline V gene, CDR1 is SEHNR and CDR2 is FQNEAQ (reference sequence). This CDR3 is CASSAGSRSGNTIYF. DNA of the CDR3: TGTGCCAGCAGCGCGGGAAGCCGCTCTGGAAACACCATATATTTT.